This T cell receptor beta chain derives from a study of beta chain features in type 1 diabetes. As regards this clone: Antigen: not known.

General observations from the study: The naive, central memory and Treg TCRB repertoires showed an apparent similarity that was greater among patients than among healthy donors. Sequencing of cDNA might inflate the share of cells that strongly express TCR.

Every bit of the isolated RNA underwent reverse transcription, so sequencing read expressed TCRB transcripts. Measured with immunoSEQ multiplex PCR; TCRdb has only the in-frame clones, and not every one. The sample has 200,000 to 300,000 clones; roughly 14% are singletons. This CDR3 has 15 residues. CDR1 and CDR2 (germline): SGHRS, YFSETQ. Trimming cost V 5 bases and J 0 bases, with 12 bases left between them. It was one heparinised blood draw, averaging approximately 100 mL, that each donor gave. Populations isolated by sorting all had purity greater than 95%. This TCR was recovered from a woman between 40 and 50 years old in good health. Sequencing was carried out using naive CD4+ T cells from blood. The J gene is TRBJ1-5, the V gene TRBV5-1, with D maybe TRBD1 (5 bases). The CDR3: CASRTDDNSNQPQHF. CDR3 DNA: TGCGCCAGCAGGACAGACGATAATAGCAATCAGCCCCAGCATTTT.